Below, 22 T cell receptor beta chains from the same sample are listed, as sequenced in a study of control samples from healthy donors and cancer patients. The assay was immunoSEQ multiplex PCR, and TCRdb's table has in-frame clones only and misses some. The repertoire holds over 150,000 clones, 94% seen once, with 1.2% to 1.5% in the top ten. Sequencing was performed on blood. The receptors shown here come from a woman aged 18-29 years in good health.

This clone was recorded only once. J is TRBJ1-4 and V is TRBV5-5; no clear D. Germline CDR1 is SGHKS and CDR2 is YYEKEE (reference sequence). This CDR3 has 13 amino acids. Trimming took 2 bases from V and 8 from J, leaving 10 bases between them. CDR3 region: CASSFGLEEKLFF. DNA for the CDR3: TGTGCCAGCAGCTTCGGCCTCGAGGAAAAACTGTTTTTT.

The chain is built from TRBV7-2 and TRBJ2-5; TRBD1 is a possible D gene (5 bases). The CDR3 contains 14 residues. Trimming took 4 bases from V and 1 from J, leaving 10 bases between them. Germline V gives CDR1 SGHTA, CDR2 FQGNSA. CDR3 region: CASSYQGSQETQYF. CDR3 bases: TGTGCCAGCAGCTATCAGGGTAGCCAAGAGACCCAGTACTTC.

J is TRBJ2-7 and V is TRBV5-5; a weak D match, TRBD2 (6 bases). The CDR3 sequence is 12 residues long. V was trimmed by 7 bases and J by 7 bases, leaving 15 bases between them. Germline V gene lookup returns CDR1 SGHKS and CDR2 YYEKEE (reference sequence). The CDR3 reads CASGGDLREQYF. The CDR3 DNA follows: TGTGCCAGCGGAGGGGACCTCAGAGAGCAGTACTTC.

This chain connects TRBV28 to TRBJ2-7, with D possibly being TRBD2 (5 bases). V lost 6 bases and J lost 6, with 9 bases in between. CDR3 length equals 11 residues. Germline CDR1 reads MDHEN; CDR2 reads SYDVKM. The CDR3 DNA reads TGTGCCAGCAGGAGGGAATCCGAGCAGTACTTC. This codes for CASRRESEQYF.

V and J are TRBV11-2 and TRBJ1-1; D gene uncertain. This CDR3 has 13 amino acids. The germline V and J ends were trimmed by 8 bases and 6 bases, with 16 bases remaining between them. The germline CDR1 and CDR2 sequences are SGHAT and FQNNGV. The CDR3 reads CASALGALAEAFF. The CDR3 region has the DNA TGTGCCAGCGCTCTGGGCGCTCTGGCTGAAGCTTTCTTT. The whole variable domain, filled in from reference TRBV11-2 and TRBJ1-1, reads EAGVAQSPRYKIIEKRQSVAFWCNPISGHATLYWYQQILGQGPKLLIQFQNNGVVDDSQLPKDRFSAERLKGVDSTLKIQPAKLEDSAVYLCASALGALAEAFFGQGTRLTVV.

The V call is TRBV27, the J call TRBJ2-3; D might be TRBD2 (5 bases). The CDR3 spans 14 residues. Trimming cost V 8 bases and J 3 bases, with 15 bases left between them. In germline, CDR1 is MNHEY, CDR2 SMNVEV (reference sequence). DNA of the CDR3: TGTGCCAGCGCGAGAGGGCCTTCAACAGATACGCAGTATTTT. Encoded protein: CASARGPSTDTQYF.

This chain joins TRBV7-9 and TRBJ1-1; the D gene is possibly TRBD1 (5 bases). V gave up 6 bases and J gave up 11 bases, with 16 bases separating them. Germline assignment: CDR1 SEHNR and CDR2 FQNEAQ (reference sequence). This CDR3 has 12 residues. The CDR3 bases are TGTGCCAGCAGGAACGACCCAGGGTCGGCTTTCTTT. Residues: CASRNDPGSAFF.

This clone was recorded once. J is TRBJ2-1 and V is TRBV5-4; D ambiguous. The CDR3 consists of 12 residues. From germline, CDR1 is SGHNT and CDR2 YYREEE (reference sequence). V was pared by 2 bases and J by 9 bases, with 9 bases between. The CDR3 loop reads CASSFLYGEQFF. As DNA, the CDR3 is TGTGCCAGCAGCTTTCTGTACGGTGAGCAGTTCTTC.

The chain uses TRBV7-8 and TRBJ2-7; D may be TRBD1 or TRBD2 (6 bases each). The V end lost 1 base, the J end lost 4 bases, and 17 bases lay between the germline ends. There are 16 residues in the CDR3. From germline, CDR1 is SGHVS and CDR2 FQNEAQ. Here the CDR3 reads CASSLDLGGRLYEQYF. CDR3 bases: TGTGCCAGCAGCTTAGATTTGGGGGGCAGGTTGTACGAGCAGTACTTC.

This rearrangement joins TRBV12-5 to TRBJ2-5, with 11 bases that match TRBD2. Germline CDR1 is LGHNT and CDR2 is FRNRAP. The CDR3 length is 13 residues. V gave up 6 bases and J gave up 5 bases; unmatched junction bases: 2. This CDR3 is CASGLAGVETQYF. DNA for the CDR3: TGTGCTAGTGGACTAGCGGGGGTGGAGACCCAGTACTTC.

The V and J genes are TRBV6-6 and TRBJ2-1, with D perhaps matching TRBD1 or TRBD2 (5 bases each). In germline, CDR1 is MNHNY, CDR2 SVGAGI (reference sequence). V dropped 6 bases and J dropped 6 bases, with 12 bases sitting between them. This CDR3 comprises 13 residues. The CDR3 loop reads CASRPMRGNEQFF. The CDR3 DNA is TGTGCCAGCAGGCCTATGAGGGGCAATGAGCAGTTCTTC.

This rearrangement joins TRBV11-3 to TRBJ2-5; 9 nucleotides line up with TRBD1. The CDR3 has 14 residues. Germline lookup yields CDR1 SGHNT and CDR2 YENEEA. Trimming cost V 2 bases and J 4 bases; bases outside gene matches: 2. The CDR3 sequence is CASSLTGGVETQYF. The CDR3 nucleotides are TGTGCCAGCAGCTTAACAGGGGGCGTAGAGACCCAGTACTTC.

V and J are TRBV5-1 and TRBJ2-3; 15 bases are a match to TRBD2. The V gene's germline CDR1 is SGHRS and CDR2 YFSETQ. This CDR3 contains 16 residues. With V trimmed by 4 bases and J by 5 bases, 5 bases remained unmatched. This CDR3 reads CASSRGTSGGIDTQYF. CDR3 in DNA: TGCGCCAGCAGCCGCGGGACTAGCGGGGGGATAGATACGCAGTATTTT.

The chain joins TRBV7-9 to TRBJ2-6, with D perhaps TRBD1 or TRBD2 (5 bases each). This CDR3 region has 15 residues. CDR1 is SEHNR, CDR2 FQNEAQ, per germline (reference sequence). The CDR3 bases are TGTGCTGCCCCCAGGGACCCCTCTGGGGCCAACGTCCTGACTTTC. Encoded protein: CAAPRDPSGANVLTF.

This chain uses TRBV11-2 with TRBJ2-5; D possibly corresponds to TRBD1 (6 bases). V was clipped by 5 bases and J by 5 bases, with 9 bases between them. The CDR3 sequence is 12 residues long. Germline lookup yields CDR1 SGHAT and CDR2 FQNNGV. The CDR3, as DNA: TGTGCCAGCAGCCAGGGGCTCGAGACCCAGTACTTC. Its protein product is CASSQGLETQYF.

V usage is TRBV24-1 and J usage is TRBJ1-1; a weak D match, TRBD1 (6 bases). Germline V gives CDR1 KGHDR, CDR2 SFDVKD. The CDR3 totals 13 residues. Trimming shortened V by 9 bases and J by 4 bases, and 14 bases separated the two germline ends. The CDR3 DNA reads as TGTGCCACCTCGACGGGGGCGAGCACTGAAGCTTTCTTT. This gives the protein CATSTGASTEAFF.

Worth noting for this clone: The same CDR3 also results from other DNA sequences found in this sample. The chain uses TRBV3-1 (or the pseudogene TRBV3-2) and TRBJ1-2; D ambiguous. Trimming left V 0 bases short and J 3 bases short, with 14 bases between. The germline gives CDR1 LGHDT, CDR2 YNNKEL (reference sequence). The length of the CDR3 is 16 residues. The CDR3 is CASSQDFGRTDYGYTF. In nucleotides, the CDR3 is TGTGCCAGCAGCCAAGATTTTGGAAGGACGGACTATGGCTACACCTTC.

The chain has TRBV9 and TRBJ2-1, with a tentative D call TRBD2 (5 bases). Deletions cut 0 bases from V and 9 bases from J, with 16 bases between. Germline values: CDR1 SGDLS, CDR2 YYNGEE. CDR3 length equals 15 residues. CDR3 in amino acids: CASSVAAGTSFEQFF. In DNA form, the CDR3 reads TGTGCCAGCAGCGTAGCTGCGGGTACTTCATTTGAGCAGTTCTTC. The whole variable domain, filled in from reference TRBV9 and TRBJ2-1, reads DSGVTQTPKHLITATGQRVTLRCSPRSGDLSVYWYQQSLDQGLQFLIQYYNGEERAKGNILERFSAQQFPDLHSELNLSSLELGDSALYFCASSVAAGTSFEQFFGPGTRLTVL.

This chain joins TRBV24-1 and TRBJ2-2; D is undetermined. CDR3 length: 16 amino acids. Germline values: CDR1 KGHDR, CDR2 SFDVKD. Trimming cost V 2 bases and J 4 bases, with 13 bases left between them. CDR3 sequence: CATSDSLSGFTGELFF. The CDR3 region has the DNA TGTGCCACCAGTGATTCCCTTTCGGGTTTCACCGGGGAGCTGTTTTTT.

V gene TRBV2 combines with J gene TRBJ1-5, with D possibly matching TRBD1 (6 bases). V was shortened by 7 bases and J by 3 bases, with 10 bases between the two germline ends. Germline CDR1 reads SNHLY; CDR2 reads FYNNEI. This CDR3 comprises 13 residues. The CDR3 here is CASKGDANQPQHF. In DNA, the CDR3 is TGTGCCAGCAAGGGGGACGCCAATCAGCCCCAGCATTTT.

The rearrangement joins TRBV28 to TRBJ1-5; D not resolved. V lost 4 bases and J 0 bases, leaving 7 bases between the germline ends. The CDR3 covers 14 residues. From germline, CDR1 is MDHEN and CDR2 SYDVKM. The CDR3 spells CASSYGYSNQPQHF. Written as DNA, the CDR3 is TGTGCCAGCAGTTACGGGTATAGCAATCAGCCCCAGCATTTT.

The gene calls are TRBV29-1 and TRBJ2-6; D may be TRBD1 or TRBD2 (5 bases each). The CDR3 consists of 14 residues. CDR1 SQVTM and CDR2 ANQGSEA come from the germline V gene. V lost 4 bases to trimming and J lost 4 bases, with 11 bases between them. The CDR3 bases are TGCAGCGTTGCGTGGGGGTCAGGGGCCAACGTCCTGACTTTC. Translating gives CSVAWGSGANVLTF.